The present T cell receptor beta chain was sequenced within a study of blood T cells in healthy people across ages. Overall study results and limits: Age brought a roughly linear fall in TCR beta diversity measured per million T cells.

The donors, all healthy, were Caucasians living in Russia, aged about 6 to 95. PBMCs were isolated at a quantity of at least 6 million per sample. CDR3 length: 13 residues. Per germline, CDR1 SGHAT and CDR2 FQNNGV. The second PCR ran roughly 7 to 12 cycles with a sample-barcoded 5' primer and J-beta primers. A single record per CDR3 protein comes from TCRdb applying MiXCR to the 5' RACE reads. This table holds over 950,000 distinct CDR3 sequences, roughly half found once. As for this clonotype: Its specificity is unknown.

Sequenced: blood. This receptor was taken from a woman aged 60-75 years in good health. This sequence joins TRBV11-2 and TRBJ2-5; either TRBD1 or TRBD2 may fit D (5 bases each). The better agreement between TRBJ2-7 and the DNA end casts doubt on the J call. CDR3 residues: CASSYGAGYEQYF. Written as DNA, the CDR3 is TGTGCCAGCAGCTACGGGGCAGGGTACGAGCAGTACTTC.